Sequencing of this T cell receptor (beta chain) was carried out in a study of CD8+CD57+ T cells in acquired aplastic anemia. Study information: Quantities of DNA derived from sorted CD4+ and CD8+ cells averaged approximately 3 ug.

The CDR3 extends over 13 amino acids. CDR1 LNHDA and CDR2 SQIVND come from the germline V gene (reference sequence). Trimming removed 7 bases from V and 4 bases from J; junction bases left unmatched: 4. Patients included in sequencing had previously demonstrated CD8+CD57+ cell expansion by flow cytometry. Severe acquired aplastic anemia was diagnosed in all patients. CDR3 and TCR beta VDJ profiling relied on genomic DNA as the template. TCRdb used MiXCR to reprocess the reads, holding one entry per CDR3 protein. The data contain 150,000 to 200,000 distinct CDR3 sequences, under 55% of them singletons.

This chain uses TRBV19 with TRBJ1-1; 9 bases line up with TRBD1. Source material: sorted CD4+, CD8+, or CD8+CD57+ T cells (not recorded which) from PBMCs. The receptor's source is a human donor with aplastic anemia. DNA of the CDR3: TGTGCCAGTAATACAGGGGGCCTCACTGAAGCTTTCTTT. Translated: CASNTGGLTEAFF.